What follows is one TCR beta chain and its context. This CDR3 is 18 amino acids long. V shed 4 bases and J 1 base; nucleotides not matched to a gene: 11. CDR1 is LGHNA and CDR2 is YNFKEQ in the germline V gene. This entry belongs to a study of blood T cell repertoires in COVID-19. Study background: Donors in the United States, Italy and Spain gave samples during acute or convalescent COVID-19.

Source study methods: Using reference gene primer amplification, nucleated cell counts were estimated. Sequencing was performed with immunoSEQ multiplex PCR; in TCRdb, only in-frame clones are kept and a portion is missing. V, J and clone size are taken as reported in that table, and D and trimming were inferred from the DNA itself. The top ten clones hold about 10% of a sample with roughly 56,000 clones, less than 90% of them seen once. The chain recombines TRBV4-2 with TRBJ2-3; 10 bases align to TRBD2. The TCR originated in a human donor in a cohort sampled during active COVID-19. The material sequenced was peripheral blood. CDR3 DNA sequence: TGTGCCAGCAGCCGGGAAGCTAGCGGGAGTTTGGGCACAGATACGCAGTATTTT. It translates to CASSREASGSLGTDTQYF.